This record concerns one T cell receptor (beta chain) sequence. Its target is unknown. Possible read error: a much larger clone is one base away. CDR1 and CDR2 (germline): SGHAT, FQNNGV. V was clipped by 5 bases and J by 4 bases; unmatched bases: 7. The CDR3 has 15 amino acids. The sample is drawn from a study of T cells in Graves' hyperthyroidism and ophthalmopathy. As for the study in general: Blood was drawn when the patient was first diagnosed and still untreated. The study, taken as a whole, reports: Most clonotypes expanded in thyroid above 0.001 were likewise present in blood.

A patient was excluded if there was uncontrolled infection, other autoimmune disease, pregnancy or lactation. PBMCs were derived from 7.5 to 10 ml fresh peripheral blood. Template material for amplifying TCR beta CDR3 regions consisted of RNA transcripts. With the HTBI primer set, the TCR CDR3 went through a first round of RT-PCR. MiXCR was run by TCRdb on the multiplex PCR reads, yielding one entry per CDR3 protein. The profile covers 700,000 to 850,000 distinct CDR3 sequences, with around a third appearing a single time and around 32% taken by the ten largest. The chain is built from TRBV11-2 and TRBJ2-2, with 7 nucleotides matching TRBD1. This sequence originates from a woman aged 40 to 50 with Graves' hyperthyroidism. The sequencing input was blood. The CDR3 sequence: CASSPGQVSTGELFF. Here the CDR3 DNA reads TGTGCCAGCAGCCCTGGACAGGTCTCCACCGGGGAGCTGTTTTTT.